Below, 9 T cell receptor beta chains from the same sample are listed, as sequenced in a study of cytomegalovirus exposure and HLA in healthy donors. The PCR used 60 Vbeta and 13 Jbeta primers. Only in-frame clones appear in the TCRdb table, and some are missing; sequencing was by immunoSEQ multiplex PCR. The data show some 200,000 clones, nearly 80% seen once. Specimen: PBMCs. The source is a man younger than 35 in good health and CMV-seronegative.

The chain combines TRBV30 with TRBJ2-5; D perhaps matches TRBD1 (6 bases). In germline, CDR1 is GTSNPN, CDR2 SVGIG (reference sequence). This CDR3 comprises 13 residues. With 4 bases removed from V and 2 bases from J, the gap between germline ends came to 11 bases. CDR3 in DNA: TGTGCCTGGAACCCCCAGGGGCAAGAGACCCAGTACTTC. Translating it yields CAWNPQGQETQYF.

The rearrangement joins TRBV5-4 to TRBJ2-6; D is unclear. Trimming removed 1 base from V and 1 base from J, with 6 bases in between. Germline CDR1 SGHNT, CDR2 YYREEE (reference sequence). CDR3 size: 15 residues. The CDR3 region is CASSLFPSGANVLTF. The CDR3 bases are TGTGCCAGCAGCTTGTTCCCATCTGGGGCCAACGTCCTGACTTTC.

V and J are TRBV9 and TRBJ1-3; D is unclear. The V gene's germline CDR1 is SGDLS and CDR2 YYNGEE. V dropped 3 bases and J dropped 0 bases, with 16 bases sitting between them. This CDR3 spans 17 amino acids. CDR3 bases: TGTGCCAGCAGCGGAGGGTTAACACCACACTCTGGAAACACCATATATTTT. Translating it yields CASSGGLTPHSGNTIYF.

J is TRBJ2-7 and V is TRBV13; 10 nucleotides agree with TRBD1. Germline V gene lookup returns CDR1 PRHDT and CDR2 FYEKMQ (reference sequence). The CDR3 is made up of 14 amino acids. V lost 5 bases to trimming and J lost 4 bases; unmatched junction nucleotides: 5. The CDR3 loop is CASSRGTGEYEQYF. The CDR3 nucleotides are TGTGCCAGCAGCCGCGGGACAGGGGAGTACGAGCAGTACTTC. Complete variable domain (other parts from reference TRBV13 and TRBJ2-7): AAGVIQSPRHLIKEKRETATLKCYPIPRHDTVYWYQQGPGQDPQFLISFYEKMQSDKGSIPDRFSAQQFSDYHSELNMSSLELGDSALYFCASSRGTGEYEQYFGPGTRLTVT.

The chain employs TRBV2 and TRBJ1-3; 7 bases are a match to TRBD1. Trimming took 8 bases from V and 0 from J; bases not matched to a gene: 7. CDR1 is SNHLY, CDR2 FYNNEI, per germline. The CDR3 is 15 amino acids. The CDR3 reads CASGRQGASGNTIYF. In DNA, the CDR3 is TGTGCCAGCGGGCGACAGGGCGCCTCTGGAAACACCATATATTTT.

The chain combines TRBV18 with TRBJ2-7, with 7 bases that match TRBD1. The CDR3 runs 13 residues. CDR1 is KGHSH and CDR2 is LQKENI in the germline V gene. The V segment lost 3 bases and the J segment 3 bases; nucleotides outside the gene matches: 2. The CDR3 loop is CASSPGQRYEQYF. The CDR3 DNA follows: TGTGCCAGCTCACCGGGACAGCGCTACGAGCAGTACTTC.

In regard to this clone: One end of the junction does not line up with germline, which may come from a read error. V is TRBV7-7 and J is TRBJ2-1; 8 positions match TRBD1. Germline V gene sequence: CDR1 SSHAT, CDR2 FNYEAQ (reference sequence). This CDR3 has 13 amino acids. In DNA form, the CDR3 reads TGTGCTAGCAGCTTAGACAGGGGCAATGAGCAGTTCTTC. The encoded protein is CASSLDRGNEQFF.

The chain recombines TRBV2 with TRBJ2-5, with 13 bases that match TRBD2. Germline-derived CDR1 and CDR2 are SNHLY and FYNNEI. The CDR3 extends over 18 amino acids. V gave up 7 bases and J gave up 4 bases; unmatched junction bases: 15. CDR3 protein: CASMGRGGGLAGVETQYF. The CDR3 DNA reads TGTGCCAGCATGGGGAGGGGAGGAGGACTAGCGGGAGTAGAGACCCAGTACTTC.

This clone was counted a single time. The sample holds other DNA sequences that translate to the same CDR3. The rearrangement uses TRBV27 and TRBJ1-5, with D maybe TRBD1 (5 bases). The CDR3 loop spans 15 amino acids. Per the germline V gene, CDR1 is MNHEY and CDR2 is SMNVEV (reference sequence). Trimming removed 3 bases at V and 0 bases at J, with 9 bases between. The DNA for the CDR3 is TGTGCCAGCAGTTTGGGCGGGGGTAGCAATCAGCCCCAGCATTTT. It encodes CASSLGGGSNQPQHF.